Reported below is one T cell receptor beta chain. No antigen is known for it. Base quality data are lacking; no much larger clone is found one base away. The germline V gene supplies CDR1 SGHTA and CDR2 FQGNSA. The junction carries 25 bases between V and J, which are trimmed by 5 bases and 1 base respectively. Including cysteine and phenylalanine, the CDR3 has 19 amino acids. The retained sequence is limited to the CDR3, 57 bases, with the frame set at the first base. The cohort comprised 550 to 700 healthy bone marrow donors. Cohort members were all nominally healthy when sampled, although unrecorded immune exposures were likely present. The donor was CMV seronegative and was included in the group of under 450 seronegative cohort members. A peripheral blood sample was provided by each donor, and peripheral blood mononuclear cells were used for TCR beta sequencing. Genomic DNA was extracted from the blood cell samples with the Qiagen DNeasy Blood Extraction Kit.

These data belong to a study of cytomegalovirus exposure and HLA in healthy donors (dated by TCRdb to the late 2010s). As for the study more broadly: An earlier analysis of approximately 550 of the donors reported 250 to 350 Gb of sequence data and roughly 100 million unique TCR beta sequences from some 180 million T cells. In an earlier analysis of 587 of the donors, high-throughput TCR beta sequencing was used to judge whether each TCR beta V gene segment behaved as functional or pseudogenic. The later analysis used no new phenotypic data to find candidate immune exposures, relying instead on TCR beta sequences and their occurrence across donors. Along with the roughly 670-subject first cohort, a separate validation cohort of approximately 110 different subjects was used. Of the 300 to 500 genotyped donors, approximately 81% were placed in the genetic ancestry cluster associated with self-reported Caucasian donors. Several DR-DQ haplotypes were handled as single units for association and clustering because linkage in the cohort was strong. Both class I and class II loci were covered by HLA typing, at four-digit resolution. The aim of the study was to test whether cataloging public T cell receptors could identify signatures of past pathogen exposure. Alongside the repertoire data, information on donor age, sex, ethnicity and CMV serostatus was compiled. Approximately 310 gigabases of sequencing data and around 87 million unique TCR sequences were included in an early release covering 550 to 800 HLA-typed donors. A later genetic analysis took genome-wide SNP genotypes for about three fifths of the 666 donors and used that subset as a discovery cohort. All discovery cohort repertoires had been generated using a single sequencing platform. Typing coverage differed by locus: A, B, C, DRB1 and DQB1 were typed in roughly 620-630 donors, DQA1 in 500 to 550, DPA1 in roughly 590, and DPB1 in 450 to 480. Across some 400 genotyped donors of the cohort, an average of about 220,000 unique TCR beta nucleotide sequences per donor were sequenced, and 15% to 20% of those sequences were non-productive. A later analysis re-examined previously published TCR beta repertoires from 600 to 700 donors and added high-resolution HLA genotyping to investigate patterns of TCR occurrence. High-throughput TCR immunosequencing, statistical association of individual TCRs with disease status, and machine learning were combined to predict cytomegalovirus infection status. The T cell repertoires of around 670 subjects were profiled by immunosequencing and related to cytomegalovirus serostatus.

Libraries were made using the immunoSEQ multiplex PCR assay. A mixture of 60 forward primers for TCR Vbeta segments and 13 reverse primers for TCR Jbeta segments was used in the multiplex PCR. A multiplex PCR assay on genomic DNA amplified the CDR3 region of rearranged TCR beta genes. On the Illumina HiSeq System, the amplified TCR beta libraries were sequenced as 87-base-pair reads. From the authors' description of their analysis: Across the 670 or so repertoires, a later analysis counted some 81 million unique TCR beta chains, 8.5 million to 12 million of which were shared by at least two donors. Raw reads were error-corrected and collapsed into unique sequences by a nearest-neighbor algorithm in which closely related sequences were merged to remove PCR and sequencing errors. To assign V, D and J gene segments, CDR3 sequences were aligned to IMGT reference sequences. For a sequence to be retained, at least a six-nucleotide match to both a V gene segment and a J gene segment was required. Rearrangements were classified as productive when the CDR3 lacked stop codons and remained in frame with V and J, and all other rearrangements were classified as non-productive. Following IMGT convention, CDR3 was defined as the stretch from the second conserved V-encoded cysteine up to the conserved J-encoded phenylalanine. The earlier analysis of about 500 of the donors excluded sequences that lacked an unambiguous match to a single V gene segment. In an earlier analysis of 450 to 750 of the donors, a V segment was called functional when productive rearrangements were above 56.7%, and segregating when the standard deviation between donors exceeded 5%. A statistical classification framework was built for diagnosing cytomegalovirus status from the catalog of TCR beta chain sequences. In a later analysis, V and J genes were assigned by comparing TCR nucleotide sequences against IMGT/GENE-DB human TR gene sequences. In a later analysis, CDR3 sequences and most-parsimonious VDJ recombination scenarios were assigned using the TCRdist pipeline. In a later analysis, each TCR beta chain was defined by its CDR3 amino acid sequence together with its V-gene family, and reads lacking a unique V-gene family were excluded. As a way to deal with suspected cross-contamination and a sequencing artifact, a later analysis dropped 450 to 600 nucleotide sequences that were highly shared and had low generation probability. A later analysis calculated a clonal expansion index for each public chain from normalized within-repertoire ranks of inferred template counts. A later analysis computed generation probabilities with a VDJ recombination model fitted to out-of-frame rearrangements, and checked the results against IGoR. In a later analysis, hypergeometric tests were used to score TCR-TCR, TCR-HLA and TCR-CMV co-occurrence, with a repertoire-size bias correction applied to TCR pairs. False discovery rates were estimated in a later analysis by permuting HLA or CMV assignments 20 times. In a later analysis, co-occurring TCRs were grouped using DBSCAN, and TCRdist sequence similarity was added for clustering within HLA-allele-positive subsets. Repertoires with fewer than 30,000 or more than 120,000 public chains, plus five repertoires with anomalous nucleotide sharing, were excluded from co-occurrence clustering. TCRdb's version of the immuneACCESS table is confined to in-frame rearrangements and falls short of the full clone set. An unresolved V gene accounts for under half of the shortfall where checked; the remainder is of unknown origin. V, J and clone size reflect that table, while D and trimming were determined from the DNA. This sample lists roughly 150,000 clones; approximately 80% were detected once. The top ten hold 13% to 15% of the sample.

The study at large found these results: A further reported finding was that TCR beta sequences accurately predicted the HLA-A and HLA-B alleles for most subjects in the first cohort. Most CMV-associated TCR beta chains appeared to be HLA-restricted in a later analysis, and the HLA associations seemed to be driven largely by CMV exposure. It was suggested by the authors that the approach could potentially be generalized to other disease states and immunological phenotypes. Linkage disequilibrium might explain the correlated functional status among segregating V segments, but an unknown experimental factor could not be ruled out. Approximately 18 rarely observed V segments, including chromosome 9 orphons, were excluded from the earlier analysis of several hundred of the donors because counts were too low. Because some donors lacked HLA typing at each locus, the association tests relied only on the typed subset. In an earlier analysis of 500 to 650 of the donors, most TCR beta V segments appeared in productive rearrangements about 90% or about 30% of the time, broadly matching IMGT annotations. The only immune exposure information available for the cohort was CMV serostatus. In a later genetic analysis, fewer N-insertions in productive TCRs were reported among donors in an Asian-associated ancestry cluster than the roughly 700-donor mean. A total of roughly 160 TCR beta chains were listed by the study as associated with cytomegalovirus. A group of highly shared sequence variants was considered likely to be a technical artifact of the sequencing pipeline. Strong co-occurrence of HLA alleles, especially DR and DQ, made assigning TCR associations to individual alleles difficult. The presence/absence analyses assumed that sequencing depth was roughly uniform across donors, and that assumption may not be true. Several of the top co-occurrence clusters appeared to be linked to parvovirus B19, influenza, CMV and Epstein-Barr virus, according to a later analysis. Because the 87-base-pair reads could not distinguish some IMGT-functional V segments, including TRBV6-2 and TRBV6-3, those segments were excluded. In this cohort, only TCR beta chains were sequenced, and detectable features were limited by the absence of alpha or paired-chain data. In a later genetic analysis, a missense DCLRE1C variant was associated with V-gene and J-gene trimming of TCR beta chains, and the association was replicated in an independent cohort. A few of the identified cytomegalovirus-associated TCR beta chains were confirmed in vitro to be specific for cytomegalovirus antigens. Specific HLA alleles were associated with around 18,000 TCR beta sequences at a false discovery rate of 0.05 in a later analysis. Most TCR sequences were observed very rarely across donors, whereas some public TCRs were present in many individuals. In a later analysis, TCR association rates were found to vary across HLA loci, with the most associated TCRs seen for DRB1 alleles and the fewest for HLA-C alleles. In both the original and validation cohorts, the classifier was reported to diagnose cytomegalovirus status with high specificity and sensitivity. Compared with equally common non-associated chains, HLA-associated TCR beta chains in a later analysis were more clonally expanded and had lower generation probabilities.

The chain uses TRBV7-2 and TRBJ2-3; the best D guess is TRBD2, with 6 bases matching. The source of this sequence is a woman aged 40 to 50 in good health and CMV-seronegative. Sequencing input: PBMCs. The CDR3 protein sequence reads: CASSPSRGEATSRTDTQYF. The sequenced DNA is TGTGCCAGCAGCCCTTCTCGTGGGGAGGCAACTTCTCGCACAGATACGCAGTATTTT.